One sample yielded the 32 T cell receptor beta chains listed below, sequenced in a study of type 1 regulatory T cells. Findings of the study overall: Tr1 cells had a more restricted TCR repertoire than non-Tr1 cells.

No antigen has been identified for these receptors. TCRdb recomputed calls from the reads with MiXCR, one row per CDR3 protein. Among around 5,700 distinct CDR3 sequences listed, 25% to 35% were seen once. Sequenced input: cultured type 1 regulatory T (Tr1) cells, either the whole culture or a sorted fraction (not recorded which). These receptors all come from a human donor in good health.

The CDR3 loop is CASSQGREFGELFF. CDR3 in DNA: TGCGCCAGCAGCCAAGGACGGGAGTTCGGGGAGCTGTTTTTT. The chain joins TRBV4-3 to TRBJ2-2, with D maybe TRBD2 (6 bases). In germline, CDR1 is LGHNA, CDR2 YSLEER. The CDR3 runs to 14 residues. The ends were cut back, 1 base at V and 7 bases at J, with 10 bases in the middle.

By proportion, this clonotype is medium-sized (0.01 to 0.1%). J is TRBJ2-2 and V is TRBV4-3; TRBD1 agrees at 7 bases. Trimming at V came to 1 base and at J to 0 bases, leaving 5 bases not matched to a gene. This CDR3 is 17 amino acids long. From germline, CDR1 is LGHNA and CDR2 YSLEER. The CDR3 DNA reads TGCGCCAGCAGCCAAGTTTTGGGGACAGCGAACACCGGGGAGCTGTTTTTT. Translated: CASSQVLGTANTGELFF.

This clonotype was observed a handful of times. The chain carries TRBV18 and TRBJ2-1; 9 bases line up with TRBD2. CDR3 length: 16 residues. Germline V gene sequence: CDR1 KGHSH, CDR2 LQKENI. V dropped 2 bases and J dropped 7; count of bases not matched to a gene: 9. CDR3 bases: TGTGCCAGCTCACCAGGGGCTAGCGGGAAGTTAAATGAGCAGTTCTTC. Translated: CASSPGASGKLNEQFF. The variable domain in full, with the rest retrieved from reference TRBV18 and TRBJ2-1, is NAGVMQNPRHLVRRRGQEARLRCSPMKGHSHVYWYRQLPEEGLKFMVYLQKENIIDESGMPKERFSAEFPKEGPSILRIQQVVRGDSAAYFCASSPGASGKLNEQFFGPGTRLTVL.

There are a few counts of this clonotype. The chain recombines TRBV3-1 with TRBJ2-2; possibly TRBD1 for D (6 bases). The length of the CDR3 is 17 residues. Germline loops: CDR1 LGHDT, CDR2 YNNKEL (reference sequence). Trimming pared 1 base from V and 3 bases from J, leaving 15 bases between. CDR3 sequence reads: CASSQGQGSQYTGELFF. The CDR3 DNA follows: TGTGCCAGCAGCCAAGGTCAGGGGAGCCAATACACCGGGGAGCTGTTTTTT.

The chain combines TRBV7-2 with TRBJ2-7; no firm D call. Germline-derived CDR1 and CDR2 are SGHTA and FQGNSA. V was shortened by 2 bases and J by 7 bases, with 12 bases between the two germline ends. The CDR3 extends over 13 amino acids. CDR3 sequence (DNA): TGTGCCAGCAGCTTAAGAAGGTGGGCGGAGCAGTACTTC. This codes for CASSLRRWAEQYF.

This clonotype counts as medium-sized. This chain connects TRBV7-2 to TRBJ2-7, with D unclear. Trimming stripped 1 base from V and 0 bases from J, with 10 bases between. From germline, CDR1 is SGHTA and CDR2 FQGNSA. This CDR3 region has 15 residues. This chain's CDR3 is CASSLGVLDSYEQYF. Here the CDR3 DNA reads TGTGCCAGCAGCTTAGGCGTTCTGGACTCCTACGAGCAGTACTTC.

The chain carries TRBV5-1 and TRBJ2-3; 9 bases are a match to TRBD2. Germline V CDR1 and CDR2: SGHRS, YFSETQ. The CDR3 contains 16 residues. Trimming took 4 bases from V and 2 from J; bases not matched to a gene: 8. The DNA of the CDR3 is TGCGCCAGCAGCGCGGGTCTAGCGGGGAACACAGATACGCAGTATTTT. It encodes CASSAGLAGNTDTQYF.

The CDR3 DNA reads TGTGCCAGCAGCCAAACTGGGGTCCTTGGCGAGCAGTACTTC. It translates to CASSQTGVLGEQYF. The chain employs TRBV7-9 and TRBJ2-7; no reliable D call. This CDR3 comprises 14 residues. The germline V gene encodes CDR1 SEHNR and CDR2 FQNEAQ (reference sequence). Trimming removed 5 bases from V and 6 bases from J, with 17 bases in between.

Turning to this clonotype: A junction end diverges from the germline sequence, so it may reflect a read error. CDR3 coding DNA: TGTGCCAGCAACTCCTTTGGACAGGGGAACACTGAAGCTTTCTTT. Protein product: CASNSFGQGNTEAFF. The chain combines TRBV5-1 with TRBJ1-1, with 8 bases identical to TRBD1. The CDR3 is made up of 15 amino acids. Germline V CDR1 and CDR2: SGHRS, YFSETQ.

Turning to this clonotype: This likely came from a read error, as a far larger clone is one base away. The V gene is TRBV12-3 or TRBV12-4, the J gene TRBJ2-1; TRBD2 matches 8 bases. J was trimmed by 10 bases and V by 4 bases; bases with no gene match: 6. The CDR3 covers 13 residues. The CDR3 DNA is TGTGCCAGCAGTTCGGGAGGGAGATACGAGCAGTTCTTC. Amino acid sequence: CASSSGGRYEQFF.

A few counts support this clonotype. This chain links TRBV4-3 with TRBJ1-2; D remains unclear. Germline CDR1 reads LGHNA; CDR2 reads YSLEER. V was clipped by 0 bases and J by 4 bases, with 9 bases between them. The CDR3 extends over 14 amino acids. This CDR3 reads CASSQDPGLYGYTF. Here the CDR3 DNA reads TGCGCCAGCAGCCAAGATCCAGGTCTCTATGGCTACACCTTC.

V and J are TRBV18 and TRBJ1-4; 7 bases are a match to TRBD1. Per the germline V gene, CDR1 is KGHSH and CDR2 is LQKENI. The CDR3 consists of 15 residues. The trim removed 1 base at V and 6 bases at J, leaving 5 bases unmatched. The CDR3 nucleotides read TGTGCCAGCTCACCACTCCAGGGGGTCGATGAAAAACTGTTTTTT. Translation gives CASSPLQGVDEKLFF.

This clonotype is medium-sized (0.01 to 0.1%) in the sample. The V and J genes are TRBV4-2 and TRBJ2-1, with 7 bases aligning to TRBD2. This CDR3 is built from 14 residues. The J segment lost 9 bases and the V segment lost 0 bases, leaving 5 bases of the junction unmatched. Germline-derived CDR1 and CDR2 are LGHNA and YNFKEQ. The chain's CDR3 is CASSQEGGRSEQFF. Here the CDR3 DNA reads TGTGCCAGCAGCCAAGAAGGCGGGAGAAGTGAGCAGTTCTTC.

This rearrangement joins TRBV20-1 to TRBJ2-7, with D maybe TRBD1 (6 bases). The CDR3 extends over 13 amino acids. The germline CDR1 and CDR2 sequences are DFQATT and SNEGSKA (reference sequence). V gave up 6 bases and J gave up 5 bases, with 17 bases separating them. The CDR3 protein is CSATDRSRNEQYF. CDR3 nucleotides: TGCAGTGCCACGGACAGATCTCGTAACGAGCAGTACTTC.

The gene calls are TRBV3-1 and TRBJ2-1; D gene unclear. Trimming removed 2 bases from V and 8 bases from J, with 13 bases in between. Germline CDR1 LGHDT, CDR2 YNNKEL (reference sequence). The length of the CDR3 is 14 residues. The CDR3 DNA reads TGTGCCAGCAGCCAAAACACGGGCGGTGATGAGCAGTTCTTC. Translated: CASSQNTGGDEQFF.

This clonotype came up once. The rearrangement uses TRBV25-1 and TRBJ1-2, with TRBD1 matching 10 bases. The CDR3 runs 17 residues. V gave up 2 bases and J gave up 2 bases; unmatched junction bases: 8. Looked up from germline, CDR1 is MGHDK and CDR2 is SYGVNS. CDR3 region: CASSELGTGATNYGYTF. The CDR3 DNA reads TGTGCCAGCAGTGAACTGGGGACAGGGGCGACCAACTATGGCTACACCTTC.

The chain combines TRBV19 with TRBJ1-5; D gene ambiguous. Trimming cost V 5 bases and J 3 bases, with 8 bases left between them. The V gene's germline CDR1 is LNHDA and CDR2 SQIVND (reference sequence). CDR3 length equals 13 residues. CDR3 DNA: TGTGCCAGTAGTCAAGGGCTCAATCAGCCCCAGCATTTT. Translating gives CASSQGLNQPQHF.

A remark on this clonotype: An end of the junction differs from the germline gene, which may be a read error. This chain joins TRBV12-3 or TRBV12-4 and TRBJ2-7, with D hard to call. The CDR3 runs 15 residues. Written as DNA, the CDR3 is TGTGCCAACAGTTTATCAAAACAGATCTCCTACGAGCAGTACTTC. Translating it yields CANSLSKQISYEQYF.

The V gene is TRBV27, the J gene TRBJ2-2, with 7 bases fitting TRBD2. CDR1 is MNHEY, CDR2 SMNVEV, per germline (reference sequence). V shed 7 bases and J 1 base; nucleotides not matched to a gene: 9. The CDR3 contains 16 residues. CDR3 loop: CASTDLTSVNTGELFF. The CDR3 DNA follows: TGTGCCAGCACCGATTTAACTAGCGTGAACACCGGGGAGCTGTTTTTT.

Sample share makes this clonotype medium-sized (0.01 to 0.1%). The rearrangement uses TRBV20-1 and TRBJ2-3; D not resolved. CDR3 size: 11 residues. Per the germline V gene, CDR1 is DFQATT and CDR2 is SNEGSKA (reference sequence). The germline V and J ends were trimmed by 3 bases and 2 bases, with 3 bases remaining between them. This CDR3 is CSASPTDTQYF. The CDR3 DNA is TGCAGTGCTAGTCCCACAGATACGCAGTATTTT.

The CDR3 here is CATSSPQREGRLTQYF. In DNA form, the CDR3 reads TGTGCCACCAGCAGTCCACAGCGGGAGGGCCGGTTGACCCAGTACTTC. This chain uses TRBV15 with TRBJ2-5; 10 bases match TRBD2. V shed 3 bases, J shed 7 bases, and the junction held 11 bases outside the gene matches. The germline V gene has CDR1 LNHNV and CDR2 YYDKDF (reference sequence). The CDR3 loop spans 16 amino acids.

This clonotype was detected a few times. This sequence joins TRBV7-2 and TRBJ1-1; the D is unclear. CDR1 is SGHTA and CDR2 is FQGNSA in the germline V gene. This CDR3 region has 12 residues. Between the trimmed V and J ends, which lost 5 bases and 7 bases, there was a span of 11 bases. In DNA, the CDR3 is TGTGCCAGCAGCCCATACTTTGATGAAGCTTTCTTT. As protein: CASSPYFDEAFF.

A few counts support this clonotype. The J gene is TRBJ2-1, the V gene TRBV6-5, with D tentatively TRBD2 (6 bases). Per the germline V gene, CDR1 is MNHEY and CDR2 is SVGAGI. Trimming took 1 base from V and 7 from J, leaving 17 bases between them. The CDR3 totals 16 residues. CDR3: CASSYWAGRGRNEQFF. As DNA, the CDR3 is TGTGCCAGCAGTTACTGGGCGGGAAGAGGTAGGAATGAGCAGTTCTTC.

This clonotype was counted only a few times. This chain links TRBV18 with TRBJ2-2, with 9 nucleotides matching TRBD1. This CDR3 region has 17 residues. With V trimmed by 2 bases and J by 1 base, 5 bases remained unmatched. Germline V gene lookup returns CDR1 KGHSH and CDR2 LQKENI. As DNA, the CDR3 is TGTGCCAGCTCACCATACCGGGACAGGGTGAACACCGGGGAGCTGTTTTTT. Translating gives CASSPYRDRVNTGELFF.

V and J are TRBV5-1 and TRBJ2-7, with D perhaps matching TRBD2 (6 bases). From germline, CDR1 is SGHRS and CDR2 YFSETQ. V dropped 0 bases and J dropped 0 bases, with 13 bases sitting between them. CDR3 size: 16 residues. Here the CDR3 reads CASSLVSTRGSYEQYF. DNA for the CDR3: TGCGCCAGCAGCTTGGTGTCGACTAGAGGCTCCTACGAGCAGTACTTC.

This clonotype showed up just a few times. The rearrangement joins TRBV3-1 to TRBJ2-2; D call uncertain. Trimming shortened V by 4 bases and J by 7 bases, and 10 bases separated the two germline ends. CDR1 and CDR2 (germline): LGHDT, YNNKEL (reference sequence). The CDR3 runs to 13 residues. Written as DNA, the CDR3 is TGTGCCAGCAGCCTCGGAGTGGTCGGGGAGCTGTTTTTT. It yields the protein CASSLGVVGELFF. The complete variable domain, with remaining parts taken from reference TRBV3-1 and TRBJ2-2, reads DTAVSQTPKYLVTQMGNDKSIKCEQNLGHDTMYWYKQDSKKFLKIMFSYNNKELIINETVPNRFSPKSPDKAHLNLHINSLELGDSAVYFCASSLGVVGELFFGEGSRLTVL.

This clonotype has a single count. The genes are TRBV10-2 and TRBJ1-4; 10 bases are a match to TRBD1. After removal of 6 bases from V and 5 bases from J, the junction contained 3 bases not matched to a gene. Germline loops: CDR1 WSHSY, CDR2 SAAADI. CDR3 length: 14 amino acids. For the CDR3, the DNA is TGCGCCAGCAGGACAGGGGGCTCGAATGAAAAACTGTTTTTT. It encodes CASRTGGSNEKLFF.

This clonotype was observed a handful of times. The rearrangement joins TRBV11-2 to TRBJ2-5; TRBD1 aligns across 7 bases. Trimming removed 4 bases from V and 2 bases from J; junction bases left unmatched: 4. This CDR3 is 14 amino acids long. CDR1 SGHAT and CDR2 FQNNGV come from the germline V gene. The CDR3 loop is CASSSGTVQETQYF. CDR3 sequence (DNA): TGTGCCAGCAGCTCCGGGACAGTGCAAGAGACCCAGTACTTC.

This sequence joins TRBV2 and TRBJ2-2, with 11 bases identical to TRBD2. The CDR3 has 17 amino acids. V gave up 7 bases and J gave up 3 bases; unmatched junction bases: 10. Germline V lookup: CDR1 SNHLY, CDR2 FYNNEI. The CDR3 bases are TGTGCCAGCACCGGGACTAGCGGCTTCAAGGACACCGGGGAGCTGTTTTTT. Translated: CASTGTSGFKDTGELFF.

This clonotype is judged medium-sized. The chain employs TRBV10-3 and TRBJ2-7; D unclear. Per germline, CDR1 ENHRY and CDR2 SYGVKD. V lost 2 bases and J lost 2, with 4 bases in between. CDR3 length: 12 residues. The CDR3 region has the DNA TGTGCCATCAGTGAGACGGCCTACGAGCAGTACTTC. Amino acids: CAISETAYEQYF.

The V call is TRBV6-6, the J call TRBJ2-3, with 7 bases lining up with TRBD2. The CDR3 consists of 15 residues. Germline CDR1 MNHNY, CDR2 SVGAGI (reference sequence). V was pared by 4 bases and J by 3 bases, with 7 bases of the junction left unmatched. CDR3 DNA: TGTGCCAGCAGTTTTCCCGGGACTAATACAGATACGCAGTATTTT. It yields the protein CASSFPGTNTDTQYF.

About this clonotype itself: Possible read error: a much larger clone is one base away. Lacking the conserved final phenylalanine or tryptophan, this CDR3 likely reflects a read error. The rearrangement joins TRBV7-9 to TRBJ1-1; the D gene is possibly TRBD1 (6 bases). The CDR3 runs 12 residues. V lost 3 bases to trimming and J lost 9 bases, with 11 bases between them. Germline lookup yields CDR1 SEHNR and CDR2 FQNEAQ (reference sequence). For the CDR3, the DNA is TGTGCCAGCAGCTTGGGGGCCCTTAAAGCTTTCCTT. It encodes CASSLGALKAFL.